These T cell receptor beta chains were read from a single sample in a study of a mutant IDH1 vaccine in newly diagnosed glioma. The repertoire was sequenced with immunoSEQ multiplex PCR; TCRdb's copy has only in-frame clones and lacks some. The data show about 23,000 clones, about 89% seen once. The source material was PBMCs, sampled from a glioma patient treated with radiotherapy, temozolomide or both. These receptors originate from a man under 40 with glioma. CDR3s include the opening cysteine and the closing phenylalanine or tryptophan. Each record gives: J gene, V gene, clone size, D gene, CDR3 length, CDR3 DNA, CDR3 protein. A D gene is named only where the DNA matches it firmly. The size field is filled for only some rows; it gives once, few, many or a size class.

TRBJ2-6	TRBV25-1	.	.	14	TGTGCCAGCAGTGTTGACTCTGGGGCCAACGTCCTGACTTTC	CASSVDSGANVLTF
TRBJ2-7	TRBV27	.	.	14	TGTGCCAGCAGTTTATCGCCTAGCTCCTACGAGCAGTACTTC	CASSLSPSSYEQYF
TRBJ1-5	TRBV6-5	.	.	15	TGTGCCAGCAGTTACTCAGGGGCCCTCAATCAGCCCCAGCATTTT	CASSYSGALNQPQHF
TRBJ1-5	TRBV10-3	.	.	14	TGTGCCATCAGTGCACAGGGTAGCAATCAGCCCCAGCATTTT	CAISAQGSNQPQHF
TRBJ2-2	TRBV29-1	.	.	15	TGCAGCGTTGACATAACAGGGATGGAGACCGGGGAGCTGTTTTTT	CSVDITGMETGELFF
TRBJ1-5	TRBV7-2	.	.	18	TGTGCCAGCAGCCCCCAGCCGGCAGGGGCCGGTAGCAATCAGCCCCAGCATTTT	CASSPQPAGAGSNQPQHF
TRBJ1-3	TRBV9	.	TRBD1	15	TGTGCCAGCAGCGTAGGACAGGGGAGAGGAAACACCATATATTTT	CASSVGQGRGNTIYF
TRBJ1-1	TRBV5-1	.	.	16	TGCGCCAGCACCTCCCCCGGGCGCGGGGGGAGTCTAGAAGCTTTCTTT	CASTSPGRGGSLEAFF
TRBJ2-7	TRBV5-1	.	TRBD1	18	TGCGCCAGCAGCTCCGGGACAGGGACTTTAAGGAGCTCCTACGAGCAGTACTTC	CASSSGTGTLRSSYEQYF
TRBJ2-5	TRBV2	.	TRBD2	16	TGTGCCAGCAGTGAAGGACTAGCGGGGACCCAAGAGACCCAGTACTTC	CASSEGLAGTQETQYF
TRBJ2-2	TRBV7-2	.	TRBD1	14	TGTGCCAGCAGAGCCAGGGGGCGGGCCGGGGAGCTGTTTTTT	CASRARGRAGELFF
TRBJ2-1	TRBV19	.	TRBD2	15	TGTGCCAGTAGTATGGCGGGAGGTAGACGCAATGAGCAGTTCTTC	CASSMAGGRRNEQFF
TRBJ1-5	TRBV4-1	once	.	16	TGCGCCAGCAGCCCCCGCGGCCCGTTGGCGGCTCAGCCCCAGCATTTT	CASSPRGPLAAQPQHF
TRBJ1-6	TRBV6-5	.	TRBD1	15	TGTGCCAGCAGGCGTAGGGACAGGGGTTTTTCACCCCTCCACTTT	CASRRRDRGFSPLHF
TRBJ1-5	TRBV6-1	.	.	12	TGTGCCAGCAAGGCCTTCGGACAGTCTGGCCATTTT	CASKAFGQSGHF
TRBJ2-3	TRBV5-1	once	TRBD2	18	TGCGCCAGCAGCGGGGGACTAGCGGGAGTCGTAAGCACAGATACGCAGTATTTT	CASSGGLAGVVSTDTQYF
TRBJ1-2	TRBV7-9	once	TRBD1	15	TGTGCCAGCAGCTTCTATTCAGGGGGCCTCTATGGCTACACCTTC	CASSFYSGGLYGYTF
TRBJ2-7	TRBV11-3	.	.	12	TGTGCCAGCAGCTTAGGGATGAGCGAGCAGTACTTC	CASSLGMSEQYF
TRBJ2-2	TRBV10-3	.	TRBD2	16	TGTGCCATCAGTGAGTTGAGCGGGAGGGCCTCCGGGGAGCTGTTTTTT	CAISELSGRASGELFF
TRBJ1-1	TRBV10-3	.	TRBD1	14	TGTGCCATCAGCCAGGGGGCTACGAACACTGAAGCTTTCTTT	CAISQGATNTEAFF
TRBJ1-2	TRBV30	.	.	16	TGTGCCTGGAGTCTAAGGTCCTTGAAGACGAACTATGGCTACACCTTC	CAWSLRSLKTNYGYTF
TRBJ1-1	TRBV2	once	TRBD1	14	TGTGCCAGCACCAGACAGGGGGCGGACACTGAAGCTTTCTTT	CASTRQGADTEAFF
TRBJ1-3	TRBV6-1	.	TRBD1	15	TGTGCCAGCAAACTCACAGGGGGCTCTGGAAACACCATATATTTT	CASKLTGGSGNTIYF
TRBJ1-2	TRBV11-2	.	.	13	TGTGCCAGCAGCCCCTTCCCGGACTATGGCTACACCTTC	CASSPFPDYGYTF
TRBJ2-7	TRBV5-5	.	TRBD2	16	TGTGCCAGCAGCGCCTTGACTAGCGGGAGTGCCGACGAGCAGTACTTC	CASSALTSGSADEQYF